Each of the 30 T cell receptor beta chains below was sequenced from the same sample in a study of blood T cell repertoires in COVID-19. Assay: immunoSEQ multiplex PCR; the TCRdb copy retains only in-frame clones and omits some. In the table there are fewer than 250,000 clones, more than 75% of which are singletons. The source material was PBMCs or T cells enriched from blood (not recorded which). These receptors originate from a man aged 25 to 40 in a cohort exposed to, infected with or recovered from COVID-19 (not recorded which).

The V and J genes are TRBV9 and TRBJ2-7; perhaps TRBD2 as D (7 bases). The CDR3 runs 14 residues. In germline, CDR1 is SGDLS, CDR2 YYNGEE. Trimming shortened V by 0 bases and J by 5 bases, and 12 bases separated the two germline ends. The CDR3 DNA reads as TGTGCCAGCAGCGTAGGTCAGGGGAGGGACGAGCAGTACTTC. Residues: CASSVGQGRDEQYF.

The J gene is TRBJ2-1, the V gene TRBV6-5; no definite D call. This CDR3 contains 15 residues. V lost 8 bases, J lost 3 bases, and 17 bases lay in between. Germline V CDR1 and CDR2: MNHEY, SVGAGI. The chain's CDR3 is CASVQSGSGYNEQFF. DNA for the CDR3: TGTGCCAGCGTTCAATCCGGGTCTGGCTACAATGAGCAGTTCTTC.

This clone was observed once. The chain combines TRBV6-2 or TRBV6-3 with TRBJ2-1; the D gene is possibly TRBD2 (5 bases). From germline, CDR1 is MNHEY and CDR2 SVGEGT. The CDR3 covers 13 residues. The V and J ends lost 2 bases and 11 bases respectively, with 13 bases between them. The CDR3 nucleotides read TGTGCCAGCAGTTACGGAGGAGGCTCTCAGCAGTTCTTC. Encoded protein: CASSYGGGSQQFF.

The V and J genes are TRBV28 and TRBJ1-4; TRBD1 aligns across 10 bases. Germline V gene lookup returns CDR1 MDHEN and CDR2 SYDVKM. V shed 5 bases, J shed 2 bases, and the junction held 17 bases outside the gene matches. The CDR3 length is 20 residues. The CDR3 DNA follows: TGTGCCAGCAGTACACACCCGGGACAGGGGCGGGAGGACACTAATGAAAAACTGTTTTTT. Amino acids: CASSTHPGQGREDTNEKLFF.

The rearrangement uses TRBV6-5 and TRBJ2-5, with 11 nucleotides matching TRBD2. CDR1 is MNHEY, CDR2 SVGAGI, per germline. CDR3 length: 14 residues. J was trimmed by 1 base and V by 10 bases; bases with no gene match: 5. CDR3 residues: CATRLAGFQETQYF. CDR3 coding DNA: TGTGCCACCCGACTAGCGGGATTCCAAGAGACCCAGTACTTC.

The chain uses TRBV6-5 and TRBJ2-2, with TRBD1 matching over 10 bases. CDR1 and CDR2 (germline): MNHEY, SVGAGI. CDR3 length equals 16 residues. V lost 2 bases, J lost 3 bases, and 3 bases stayed unmatched. In DNA, the CDR3 is TGTGCCAGCAGTTACCAGACAGGGGGCTACACCGGGGAGCTGTTTTTT. It translates to CASSYQTGGYTGELFF.

The chain uses TRBV25-1 and TRBJ1-1; D gene ambiguous. The CDR3 is 18 amino acids. CDR1 and CDR2 (germline): MGHDK, SYGVNS. Deletions cut 5 bases from V and 0 bases from J, with 22 bases between. CDR3 in DNA: TGTGCCAGCAGTCCCGCCCGGCCAGGTCAAGTTATGAACACTGAAGCTTTCTTT. Translating it yields CASSPARPGQVMNTEAFF.

The rearrangement uses TRBV13 and TRBJ1-1, with D possibly TRBD1 on 6 matching bases. V dropped 1 base and J dropped 6 bases, with 9 bases sitting between them. The length of the CDR3 is 13 residues. CDR1 and CDR2 from the germline V gene are PRHDT and FYEKMQ (reference sequence). The CDR3 bases are TGTGCCAGCAGCTTAGAGGGGGTCCCTGAAGCTTTCTTT. Translation: CASSLEGVPEAFF.

The chain carries TRBV18 and TRBJ2-1; 8 bases fit TRBD1. With 3 bases clipped from V and 4 bases from J, the junction kept 5 bases outside the gene matches. From germline, CDR1 is KGHSH and CDR2 LQKENI. The CDR3 sequence is 15 residues long. The CDR3 reads CASSPPGTGYNEQFF. DNA for the CDR3: TGTGCCAGCTCACCTCCAGGGACAGGTTACAATGAGCAGTTCTTC.

The chain recombines TRBV7-4 with TRBJ1-1; 7 bases are shared with TRBD1. The length of the CDR3 is 18 residues. Germline assignment: CDR1 SGHVT and CDR2 SQSDAQ. Losses at the gene ends were 1 base for V and 4 bases for J; bases not matched to a gene: 15. CDR3 nucleotides: TGTGCCAGCAGCTTAGGGTCCTCGGGTAGGGGGCGCGTCACTGAAGCTTTCTTT. Amino acids: CASSLGSSGRGRVTEAFF.

The rearrangement links TRBV7-9 to TRBJ2-2, with TRBD2 matching over 11 bases. The CDR3 is 16 amino acids. Per germline, CDR1 SEHNR and CDR2 FQNEAQ (reference sequence). Germline trimming cut 8 bases from V and 1 base from J; bases unmatched to any gene: 6. The chain's CDR3 is CASSLSGRGNTGELFF. The CDR3 region has the DNA TGTGCCAGCTCCCTTAGCGGGAGGGGGAACACCGGGGAGCTGTTTTTT.

The V gene is TRBV5-6, the J gene TRBJ2-7; 8 bases line up with TRBD1. CDR1 is SGHDT, CDR2 YYEEEE, per germline. Losses at the gene ends were 5 bases for V and 2 bases for J; bases not matched to a gene: 6. CDR3 size: 14 residues. The CDR3 bases are TGTGCCAGCAGGGGGCAGGGGGCAGCCTACGAGCAGTACTTC. It is translated as CASRGQGAAYEQYF.

The chain combines TRBV2 with TRBJ1-2; D is ambiguous. Per germline, CDR1 SNHLY and CDR2 FYNNEI. Trimming left V 6 bases short and J 8 bases short, with 10 bases between. This CDR3 is built from 11 residues. CDR3 residues: CASRARGGYTF. CDR3 in DNA: TGTGCCAGCAGGGCCCGGGGAGGCTACACCTTC. Complete variable domain (other parts from reference TRBV2 and TRBJ1-2): EPEVTQTPSHQVTQMGQEVILRCVPISNHLYFYWYRQILGQKVEFLVSFYNNEISEKSEIFDDQFSVERPDGSNFTLKIRSTKLEDSAMYFCASRARGGYTFGSGTRLTVV.

The chain's CDR3 is CASSSRDTDSPLHF. The CDR3 DNA follows: TGTGCCAGCAGCTCCAGGGATACGGATTCACCCCTCCACTTT. V gene TRBV5-5 combines with J gene TRBJ1-6; TRBD1 is a possible D gene (5 bases). The ends were cut back, 3 bases at V and 8 bases at J, with 12 bases in the middle. From germline, CDR1 is SGHKS and CDR2 YYEKEE (reference sequence). This CDR3 comprises 14 residues.

This chain joins TRBV19 and TRBJ2-1; 7 positions agree with TRBD1. V lost 0 bases to trimming and J lost 4 bases; unmatched junction nucleotides: 9. Germline V gene lookup returns CDR1 LNHDA and CDR2 SQIVND (reference sequence). The CDR3 has 17 residues. CDR3 region: CASSIDNICRGYNEQFF. For the CDR3, the DNA is TGTGCCAGTAGTATAGATAACATTTGCAGGGGGTACAATGAGCAGTTCTTC.

The DNA for the CDR3 is TGTGCCAGCAGTTCCGGGGGCTACGAGCAGTACTTC. It encodes CASSSGGYEQYF. This chain uses TRBV12-3 or TRBV12-4 with TRBJ2-7; weak D call: TRBD2 (6 bases). There are 12 residues in the CDR3. With 4 bases removed from V and 3 bases from J, the gap between germline ends came to 7 bases.

V is TRBV5-1 and J is TRBJ1-2; 10 bases align to TRBD1. Germline lookup yields CDR1 SGHRS and CDR2 YFSETQ. The CDR3 is 16 residues long. After removal of 0 bases from V and 8 bases from J, the junction contained 10 bases not matched to a gene. The CDR3 bases are TGCGCCAGCAGCTTGGATGGCAGACAGGGGGCATGGGGCTACACCTTC. Translation gives CASSLDGRQGAWGYTF.

This rearrangement joins TRBV3-1 (or the pseudogene TRBV3-2) to TRBJ2-1, with 9 bases aligning to TRBD1. J gave up 15 bases and V 0 bases, and 6 bases lay outside the gene matches. Germline V gene data show CDR1 as LGHDT and CDR2 as YNNKEL (reference sequence). The CDR3 length is 13 residues. In DNA form, the CDR3 reads TGTGCCAGCAGCCAAGATAGGACAGGGGCCCGGTTCTTC. This translates into CASSQDRTGARFF.

The J gene is TRBJ2-1, the V gene TRBV6-5; unclear D gene. V lost 8 bases and J lost 5, with 7 bases in between. The CDR3 sequence is 11 residues long. Germline-derived CDR1 and CDR2 are MNHEY and SVGAGI. The CDR3 DNA reads as TGTGCCAGCCTTCGTAACAATGAGCAGTTCTTC. Translating it yields CASLRNNEQFF.

The chain links TRBV11-2 to TRBJ2-2; tentatively, D is TRBD2 (5 bases). V was cut by 1 base and J by 2 bases, with 8 bases left in between. The CDR3 is 15 residues long. Per germline, CDR1 SGHAT and CDR2 FQNNGV. CDR3 in amino acids: CASSLASGNTGELFF. The CDR3, as DNA: TGTGCCAGCAGCTTAGCATCGGGAAACACCGGGGAGCTGTTTTTT.

The V call is TRBV2, the J call TRBJ2-7; D possibly corresponds to TRBD1 (6 bases). V lost 6 bases and J lost 3, with 18 bases in between. The CDR3 is 15 amino acids. The germline CDR1 and CDR2 sequences are SNHLY and FYNNEI. This CDR3 is CASRGSGTLYYEQYF. As DNA, the CDR3 is TGTGCCAGCAGAGGCTCCGGGACATTGTACTACGAGCAGTACTTC. Based on the CDR3 plus reference TRBV2 and TRBJ2-7, the full variable domain is EPEVTQTPSHQVTQMGQEVILRCVPISNHLYFYWYRQILGQKVEFLVSFYNNEISEKSEIFDDQFSVERPDGSNFTLKIRSTKLEDSAMYFCASRGSGTLYYEQYFGPGTRLTVT.

This clone was counted a single time. CDR3 sequence (DNA): TGTGCCAGCGGCTGGGGCGAGAGCTCCTACAATGAGCAGTTCTTC. It translates to CASGWGESSYNEQFF. The chain links TRBV6-5 to TRBJ2-1, with a tentative D call TRBD1 (5 bases). The V end was cut by 8 bases, the J end by 0 bases, with 14 bases between. The length of the CDR3 is 15 residues. The germline CDR1 and CDR2 sequences are MNHEY and SVGAGI.

V gene TRBV24-1 combines with J gene TRBJ1-2; 7 bases line up with TRBD1. Germline V gene lookup returns CDR1 KGHDR and CDR2 SFDVKD. The CDR3 spans 16 residues. Trimming took 3 bases from V and 3 from J; bases not matched to a gene: 9. The CDR3 nucleotides read TGTGCCACCAGTGATGGACAGGCCGGGAGCCACTATGGCTACACCTTC. Amino acids: CATSDGQAGSHYGYTF.

This chain uses TRBV12-3 or TRBV12-4 with TRBJ1-2; D perhaps matches TRBD1 (5 bases). Trimming left V 8 bases short and J 7 bases short, with 14 bases between. The CDR3 consists of 12 residues. This CDR3 reads CASENRTVGYTF. CDR3 bases: TGTGCCAGCGAGAACAGGACGGTTGGCTACACCTTC.

This sequence joins TRBV28 and TRBJ2-7; the match to TRBD1 covers 7 bases. Unmatched junction bases numbered 18, after V lost 4 bases and J lost 3 bases. The CDR3 is made up of 18 amino acids. Looked up from germline, CDR1 is MDHEN and CDR2 is SYDVKM. CDR3 in amino acids: CASSSHARDRVRGYEQYF. The CDR3 bases are TGTGCCAGCAGTTCTCACGCCCGTGACAGGGTAAGAGGCTACGAGCAGTACTTC.

The chain combines TRBV28 with TRBJ1-1, with D possibly matching TRBD1 (6 bases). Germline CDR1 is MDHEN and CDR2 is SYDVKM. The V gene lost 3 bases and the J gene lost 1 base, with 21 bases spanning the gap. The CDR3 covers 18 residues. CDR3 residues: CASSFTTVGRGANTEAFF. As DNA, the CDR3 is TGTGCCAGCAGTTTCACCACCGTGGGGCGGGGGGCGAACACTGAAGCTTTCTTT.

This clone was counted once. The chain couples TRBV19 to TRBJ2-2, with D maybe TRBD1 (5 bases). The germline gives CDR1 LNHDA, CDR2 SQIVND (reference sequence). Between the trimmed V and J ends, which lost 0 bases and 4 bases, there was a span of 9 bases. The CDR3 totals 15 residues. In nucleotides, the CDR3 is TGTGCCAGTAGTATAGAGGGGCAGTCCACCGGGGAGCTGTTTTTT. Translated, it gives CASSIEGQSTGELFF.

V and J are TRBV6-1 and TRBJ1-5; 7 bases line up with TRBD1. This CDR3 has 15 amino acids. V shed 3 bases and J 6 bases; nucleotides not matched to a gene: 8. Germline-derived CDR1 and CDR2 are MNHNS and SASEGT. The CDR3 region is CASSENRQGTQPQHF. CDR3 DNA sequence: TGTGCCAGCAGTGAGAACAGACAGGGCACTCAGCCCCAGCATTTT.

The chain has TRBV2 and TRBJ1-6; no reliable D call. Trimming removed 11 bases at V and 0 bases at J, with 14 bases between. Germline CDR1 and CDR2: SNHLY and FYNNEI. This CDR3 spans 15 amino acids. This CDR3 is CAGRQTSSYNSPLHF. CDR3 sequence (DNA): TGTGCCGGGCGACAAACGAGCTCCTATAATTCACCCCTCCACTTT.

The CDR3 loop is CASGIGERTGELFF. CDR3 nucleotide sequence: TGTGCGAGCGGGATAGGGGAGAGAACCGGGGAGCTGTTTTTT. This chain links TRBV15 with TRBJ2-2; 7 bases match TRBD2. The CDR3 sequence is 14 residues long. Looked up from germline, CDR1 is LNHNV and CDR2 is YYDKDF (reference sequence). The whole variable domain, remainder taken from reference TRBV15 and TRBJ2-2, is DAMVIQNPRYQVTQFGKPVTLSCSQTLNHNVMYWYQQKSSQAPKLLFHYYDKDFNNEADTPDNFQSRRPNTSFCFLDIRSPGLGDTAMYLCASGIGERTGELFFGEGSRLTVL.